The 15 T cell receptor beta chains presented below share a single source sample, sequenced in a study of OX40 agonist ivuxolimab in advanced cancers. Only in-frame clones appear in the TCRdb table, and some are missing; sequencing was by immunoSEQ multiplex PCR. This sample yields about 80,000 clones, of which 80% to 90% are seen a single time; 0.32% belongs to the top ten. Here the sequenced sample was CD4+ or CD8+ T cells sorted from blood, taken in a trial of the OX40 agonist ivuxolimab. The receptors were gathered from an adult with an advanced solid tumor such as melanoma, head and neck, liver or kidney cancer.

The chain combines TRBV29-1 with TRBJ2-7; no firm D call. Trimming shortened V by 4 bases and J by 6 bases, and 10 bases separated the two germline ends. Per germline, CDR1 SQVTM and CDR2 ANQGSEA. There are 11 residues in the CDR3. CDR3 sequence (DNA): TGCAGCGTTGGTAGTACCCCCGAGCAGTACTTC. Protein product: CSVGSTPEQYF.

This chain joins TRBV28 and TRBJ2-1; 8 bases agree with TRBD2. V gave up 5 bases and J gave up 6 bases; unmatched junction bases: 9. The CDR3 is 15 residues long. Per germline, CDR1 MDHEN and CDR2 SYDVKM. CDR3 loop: CASSRWGAGVNEQFF. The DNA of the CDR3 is TGTGCCAGCAGTCGCTGGGGAGCGGGAGTCAATGAGCAGTTCTTC.

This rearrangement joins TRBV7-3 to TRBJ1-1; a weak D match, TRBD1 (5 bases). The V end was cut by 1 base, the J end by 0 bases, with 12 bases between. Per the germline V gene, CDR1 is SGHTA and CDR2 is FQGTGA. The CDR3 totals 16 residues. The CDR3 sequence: CASSLIPGGVNTEAFF. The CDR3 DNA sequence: TGTGCCAGCAGCTTAATTCCCGGGGGGGTGAACACTGAAGCTTTCTTT.

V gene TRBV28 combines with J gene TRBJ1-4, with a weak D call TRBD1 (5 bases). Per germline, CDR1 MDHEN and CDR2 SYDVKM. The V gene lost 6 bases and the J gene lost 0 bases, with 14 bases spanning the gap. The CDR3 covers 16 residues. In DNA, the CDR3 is TGTGCCAGCAGATCCGGGGGGACGACAACTAATGAAAAACTGTTTTTT. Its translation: CASRSGGTTTNEKLFF. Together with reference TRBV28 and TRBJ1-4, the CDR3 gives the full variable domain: DVKVTQSSRYLVKRTGEKVFLECVQDMDHENMFWYRQDPGLGLRLIYFSYDVKMKEKGDIPEGYSVSREKKERFSLILESASTNQTSMYLCASRSGGTTTNEKLFFGSGTQLSVL.

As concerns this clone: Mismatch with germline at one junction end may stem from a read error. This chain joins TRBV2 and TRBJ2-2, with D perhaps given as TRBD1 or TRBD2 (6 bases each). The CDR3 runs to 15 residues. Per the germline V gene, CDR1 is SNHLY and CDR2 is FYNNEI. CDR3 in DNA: TGTGCCAGCAAGTTGTTGGGGGCGGGGACCGGGGAGCTGCTTTTT. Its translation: CASKLLGAGTGELLF. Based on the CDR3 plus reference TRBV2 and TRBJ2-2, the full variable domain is EPEVTQTPSHQVTQMGQEVILRCVPISNHLYFYWYRQILGQKVEFLVSFYNNEISEKSEIFDDQFSVERPDGSNFTLKIRSTKLEDSAMYFCASKLLGAGTGELLFGEGSRLTVL.

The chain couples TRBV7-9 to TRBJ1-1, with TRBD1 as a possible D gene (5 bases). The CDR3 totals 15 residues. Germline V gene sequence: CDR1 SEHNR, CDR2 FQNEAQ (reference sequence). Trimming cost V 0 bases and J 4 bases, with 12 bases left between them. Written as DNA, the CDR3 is TGTGCCAGCAGCTTAGCGCGGGGGAGGAGCACTGAAGCTTTCTTT. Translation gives CASSLARGRSTEAFF.

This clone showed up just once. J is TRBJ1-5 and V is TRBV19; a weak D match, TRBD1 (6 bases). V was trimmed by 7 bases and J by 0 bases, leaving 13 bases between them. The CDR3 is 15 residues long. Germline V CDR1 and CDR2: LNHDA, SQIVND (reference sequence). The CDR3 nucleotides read TGTGCCAGTACCAAGGGGGGCAATAGCAATCAGCCCCAGCATTTT. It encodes CASTKGGNSNQPQHF.

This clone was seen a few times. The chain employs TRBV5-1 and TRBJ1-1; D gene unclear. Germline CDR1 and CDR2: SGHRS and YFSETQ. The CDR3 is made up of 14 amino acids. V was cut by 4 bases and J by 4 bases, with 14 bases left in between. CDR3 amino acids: CASSPTLESTEAFF. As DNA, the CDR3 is TGCGCCAGCAGCCCCACCCTGGAATCCACTGAAGCTTTCTTT.

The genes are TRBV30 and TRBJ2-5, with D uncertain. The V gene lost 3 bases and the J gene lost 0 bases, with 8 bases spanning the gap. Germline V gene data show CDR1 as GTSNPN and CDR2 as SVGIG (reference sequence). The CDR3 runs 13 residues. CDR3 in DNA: TGTGCCTGGAGCCGGGCCCACCAAGAGACCCAGTACTTC. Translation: CAWSRAHQETQYF.

CDR3 loop: CASSVRRQHF. The CDR3 DNA follows: TGTGCCAGCAGCGTCCGCCGCCAGCATTTT. The rearrangement uses TRBV9 and TRBJ1-3; D ambiguous. The J call is in doubt because the DNA end fits TRBJ1-5 better. The CDR3 is made up of 10 amino acids. The germline V gene encodes CDR1 SGDLS and CDR2 YYNGEE.

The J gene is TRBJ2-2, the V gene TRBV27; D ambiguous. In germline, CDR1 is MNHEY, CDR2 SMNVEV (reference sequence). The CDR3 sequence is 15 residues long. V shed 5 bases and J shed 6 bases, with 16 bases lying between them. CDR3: CASSTGSLGAGELFF. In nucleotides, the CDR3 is TGTGCCAGCAGTACCGGAAGCCTTGGCGCCGGGGAGCTGTTTTTT.

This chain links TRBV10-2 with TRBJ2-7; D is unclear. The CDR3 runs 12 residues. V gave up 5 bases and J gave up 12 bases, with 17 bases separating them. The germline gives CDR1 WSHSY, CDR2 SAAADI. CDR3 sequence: CASSNGNTQLYV. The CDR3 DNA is TGCGCCAGCAGTAACGGAAACACCCAGTTGTACGTC.

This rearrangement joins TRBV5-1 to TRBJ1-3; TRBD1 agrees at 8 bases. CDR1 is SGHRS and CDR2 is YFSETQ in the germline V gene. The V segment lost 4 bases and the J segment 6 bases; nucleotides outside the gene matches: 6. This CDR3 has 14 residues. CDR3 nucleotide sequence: TGCGCCAGCAGCATCGGGACAGGTCTAAACACCATATATTTT. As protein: CASSIGTGLNTIYF.

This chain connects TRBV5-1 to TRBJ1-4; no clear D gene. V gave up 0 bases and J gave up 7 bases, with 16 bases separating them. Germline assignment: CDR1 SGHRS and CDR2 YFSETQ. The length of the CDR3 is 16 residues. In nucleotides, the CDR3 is TGCGCCAGCAGCTTGGTTTCGGATGTGTCGGGTGAAAAACTGTTTTTT. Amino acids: CASSLVSDVSGEKLFF.

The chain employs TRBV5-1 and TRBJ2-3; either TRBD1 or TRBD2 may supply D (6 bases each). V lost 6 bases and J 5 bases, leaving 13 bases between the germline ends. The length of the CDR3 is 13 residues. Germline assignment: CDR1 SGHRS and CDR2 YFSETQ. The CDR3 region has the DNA TGCGCCAGCATTTCGGGGGCTGGAGATACGCAGTATTTT. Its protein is CASISGAGDTQYF.